One and the same sample provided the 27 T cell receptor beta chains below, sequenced in a study of T cell responses to AZD1222 COVID-19 vaccine. Here immunoSEQ multiplex PCR was the method, and the copy in TCRdb shows in-frame clones only, minus some. This sample has around 100,000 clones, with roughly nine tenths found just once. This specimen consisted of peripheral blood, obtained on day 0 of AZD1222 vaccination. These TCRs come from an adult in good health.

The chain has TRBV9 and TRBJ2-7, with 10 positions matching TRBD1. The germline gives CDR1 SGDLS, CDR2 YYNGEE. After removal of 3 bases from V and 3 bases from J, the junction contained 0 bases not matched to a gene. CDR3 length: 13 residues. This CDR3 reads CASSGDRGYEQYF. Here the CDR3 DNA reads TGTGCCAGCAGCGGGGACAGGGGCTACGAGCAGTACTTC.

This chain links TRBV11-2 with TRBJ1-2; TRBD1 agrees at 7 bases. The germline V gene encodes CDR1 SGHAT and CDR2 FQNNGV. J gave up 4 bases and V 5 bases, and 4 bases lay outside the gene matches. The CDR3 contains 13 residues. CDR3 residues: CASSPRTGYGYTF. In nucleotides, the CDR3 is TGTGCCAGCAGCCCTAGGACAGGCTATGGCTACACCTTC.

This sequence joins TRBV2 and TRBJ2-7; 10 bases match TRBD2. The CDR3 consists of 15 residues. V dropped 8 bases and J dropped 5; count of bases not matched to a gene: 12. Germline CDR1 and CDR2: SNHLY and FYNNEI. CDR3 bases: TGTGCCAGCCTCGTCCGCCTAGCGGGAGCGGACGAGCAGTACTTC. It specifies CASLVRLAGADEQYF.

This clone occurred a few times. The chain uses TRBV7-3 and TRBJ1-2; D possibly corresponds to TRBD1 (6 bases). V was shortened by 6 bases and J by 4 bases, with 24 bases between the two germline ends. Germline V gene sequence: CDR1 SGHTA, CDR2 FQGTGA. This CDR3 region has 17 residues. This CDR3 is CASSPDPLTGIFYGYTF. The CDR3 DNA reads as TGTGCCAGCAGTCCCGACCCCCTAACAGGGATATTCTATGGCTACACCTTC.

V is TRBV30 and J is TRBJ2-7; 8 bases line up with TRBD1. Germline CDR1 reads GTSNPN; CDR2 reads SVGIG (reference sequence). V gave up 2 bases and J gave up 7 bases; unmatched junction bases: 7. CDR3 length: 13 amino acids. The CDR3 DNA follows: TGTGCCTGGAGTAACCGGGACAGGAAGGAGCAGTACTTC. Translated: CAWSNRDRKEQYF.

The CDR3 region has the DNA TGTGCCAGCAGCTTGGAGGCAGACAATCAGCCCCAGCATTTT. Protein product: CASSLEADNQPQHF. The genes are TRBV5-6 and TRBJ1-5, with unresolved D. The V gene lost 0 bases and the J gene lost 3 bases, with 7 bases spanning the gap. This CDR3 has 14 residues. The germline gives CDR1 SGHDT, CDR2 YYEEEE.

This clone was seen a single time. The chain carries TRBV25-1 and TRBJ1-1; no clear D gene. Germline CDR1 and CDR2: MGHDK and SYGVNS. V was cut by 4 bases and J by 5 bases, with 17 bases left in between. The CDR3 is made up of 15 amino acids. CDR3 nucleotide sequence: TGTGCCAGCAGTGCCTCCTCGGGCGGGAAGACTGAAGCTTTCTTT. It yields the protein CASSASSGGKTEAFF.

The chain recombines TRBV28 with TRBJ1-2; D not certain. V was clipped by 6 bases and J by 8 bases, with 16 bases between them. This CDR3 is built from 13 residues. CDR1 is MDHEN and CDR2 is SYDVKM in the germline V gene. The CDR3 here is CASRWTGGRGYTF. The CDR3 coding sequence is TGTGCCAGCAGGTGGACGGGAGGGAGAGGCTACACCTTC.

The chain is built from TRBV13 and TRBJ2-2; perhaps TRBD2 as D (6 bases). Trimming left V 4 bases short and J 1 base short, with 19 bases between. Per germline, CDR1 PRHDT and CDR2 FYEKMQ (reference sequence). This CDR3 has 18 residues. CDR3 sequence: CASSSLTGEKRNTGELFF. The CDR3 region has the DNA TGTGCCAGCAGCTCCCTGACGGGGGAGAAAAGGAACACCGGGGAGCTGTTTTTT.

The rearrangement links TRBV7-2 to TRBJ1-6; the D is unclear. The CDR3 covers 16 residues. Trimming took 1 base from V and 1 from J, leaving 8 bases between them. CDR1 SGHTA and CDR2 FQGNSA come from the germline V gene. CDR3 protein: CASSLEWGSYNSPLHF. Here the CDR3 DNA reads TGTGCCAGCAGCTTAGAATGGGGTTCCTATAATTCACCCCTCCACTTT. Looking up the rest from reference TRBV7-2 and TRBJ1-6 gives the full variable domain: GAGVSQSPSNKVTEKGKDVELRCDPISGHTALYWYRQSLGQGLEFLIYFQGNSAPDKSGLPSDRFSAERTGGSVSTLTIQRTQQEDSAVYLCASSLEWGSYNSPLHFGNGTRLTVT.

The chain carries TRBV30 and TRBJ2-3, with 13 bases that match TRBD2. This CDR3 region has 15 residues. J gave up 4 bases and V 1 base, and 2 bases lay outside the gene matches. Germline values: CDR1 GTSNPN, CDR2 SVGIG (reference sequence). The CDR3 protein is CAWSALAGGADTQYF. CDR3 in DNA: TGTGCCTGGAGTGCACTAGCGGGAGGGGCAGATACGCAGTATTTT.

This chain connects TRBV9 to TRBJ1-3; D possibly corresponds to TRBD1 (6 bases). Germline CDR1 and CDR2: SGDLS and YYNGEE. V lost 0 bases and J lost 0, with 10 bases in between. The CDR3 loop spans 16 amino acids. Written as DNA, the CDR3 is TGTGCCAGCAGCGTAGCTGCAGGGGTCTCTGGAAACACCATATATTTT. Residues: CASSVAAGVSGNTIYF.

The rearrangement uses TRBV12-3 or TRBV12-4 and TRBJ1-1; D unresolved. The CDR3 totals 13 residues. V was trimmed by 11 bases and J by 1 base, leaving 14 bases between them. The CDR3 DNA reads as TGTGCCGGAAAAACCGGGAGGAACACTGAAGCTTTCTTT. Its translation: CAGKTGRNTEAFF.

This chain uses TRBV10-3 with TRBJ2-7, with no clear D. The CDR3 runs 11 residues. Germline V gene data show CDR1 as ENHRY and CDR2 as SYGVKD. Trimming left V 6 bases short and J 2 bases short, with 5 bases between. The CDR3 DNA reads as TGTGCCATCAGGGACGCCTACGAGCAGTACTTC. It codes for CAIRDAYEQYF.

This chain uses TRBV19 with TRBJ1-4; the D gene is possibly TRBD1 (5 bases). This CDR3 is built from 15 residues. CDR1 and CDR2 (germline): LNHDA, SQIVND (reference sequence). V was shortened by 6 bases and J by 10 bases, with 21 bases between the two germline ends. The CDR3 region has the DNA TGTGCCAGTAGACTATCGACAGCGGGATACGGAAAACTGTTTTTT. Its translation is CASRLSTAGYGKLFF.

The chain joins TRBV27 to TRBJ2-3; a possible D gene is TRBD1 (5 bases). V lost 3 bases to trimming and J lost 0 bases, with 13 bases between them. The CDR3 consists of 16 residues. Germline V gene sequence: CDR1 MNHEY, CDR2 SMNVEV (reference sequence). CDR3 coding DNA: TGTGCCAGCAGTTTGTACCGACAGACTAGCACAGATACGCAGTATTTT. It encodes CASSLYRQTSTDTQYF.

The genes are TRBV3-1 (or the pseudogene TRBV3-2) and TRBJ2-3; tentative D call: TRBD1 (5 bases). V gave up 5 bases and J gave up 6 bases, with 6 bases separating them. Germline CDR1 reads LGHDT; CDR2 reads YNNKEL (reference sequence). There are 11 residues in the CDR3. CDR3 bases: TGTGCCAGCAGCTCAGGGGATACGCAGTATTTT. Protein: CASSSGDTQYF.

The CDR3 coding sequence is TGTGCCAGCAGTTACGACAGGTCCTATGGCTACACCTTC. This sequence encodes CASSYDRSYGYTF. The V gene is TRBV6-5, the J gene TRBJ1-2; tentatively, D is TRBD1 (6 bases). This CDR3 spans 13 amino acids. Trimming stripped 2 bases from V and 4 bases from J, with 8 bases between. Germline V gene data show CDR1 as MNHEY and CDR2 as SVGAGI.

V is TRBV28 and J is TRBJ2-1; TRBD2 aligns across 12 bases. The germline V gene encodes CDR1 MDHEN and CDR2 SYDVKM. J gave up 14 bases and V 5 bases, and 10 bases lay outside the gene matches. There are 14 residues in the CDR3. As DNA, the CDR3 is TGTGCCAGCAGTCTGACTAGCGGGGGACGGCCCGAGTTCTTC. This gives the protein CASSLTSGGRPEFF.

The chain employs TRBV12-3 or TRBV12-4 and TRBJ1-1, with D maybe TRBD1 (5 bases). The CDR3 loop spans 11 amino acids. The V and J ends lost 5 bases and 12 bases respectively, with 13 bases between them. CDR3 region: CASSRQTTSFF. CDR3 nucleotide sequence: TGTGCCAGCAGTCGACAGACAACATCTTTCTTT.

V and J are TRBV7-9 and TRBJ1-2; D is possibly TRBD1 (6 bases). This CDR3 has 12 amino acids. The V gene lost 7 bases and the J gene lost 8 bases, with 14 bases spanning the gap. Per germline, CDR1 SEHNR and CDR2 FQNEAQ (reference sequence). The CDR3 DNA follows: TGTGCCAGCACCCCTACGGGGGGCGGCTACACCTTC. It translates to CASTPTGGGYTF.

This clone was detected only once. The chain couples TRBV19 to TRBJ1-5; 7 bases line up with TRBD1. Germline V gene lookup returns CDR1 LNHDA and CDR2 SQIVND (reference sequence). Unmatched junction bases numbered 14, after V lost 9 bases and J lost 3 bases. The CDR3 contains 16 residues. For the CDR3, the DNA is TGTGCCAGCAAAGGGGACAGTTCCATGACCAATCAGCCCCAGCATTTT. Protein sequence: CASKGDSSMTNQPQHF. The entire variable domain, with the rest obtained from reference TRBV19 and TRBJ1-5, is as follows: DGGITQSPKYLFRKEGQNVTLSCEQNLNHDAMYWYRQDPGQGLRLIYYSQIVNDFQKGDIAEGYSVSREKKESFPLTVTSAQKNPTAFYLCASKGDSSMTNQPQHFGDGTRLSIL.

The chain is built from TRBV7-9 and TRBJ2-3; D is possibly TRBD2 (6 bases). Germline V gene lookup returns CDR1 SEHNR and CDR2 FQNEAQ (reference sequence). The V and J ends lost 0 bases and 6 bases respectively, with 10 bases between them. CDR3 length equals 14 residues. The CDR3 protein is CASSLAGLADTQYF. The CDR3 nucleotides read TGTGCCAGCAGCTTAGCGGGACTCGCGGATACGCAGTATTTT.

V and J are TRBV5-5 and TRBJ2-7, with unresolved D. Trimming removed 0 bases from V and 2 bases from J, with 9 bases in between. Germline CDR1 SGHKS, CDR2 YYEKEE (reference sequence). The CDR3 is 14 amino acids. The CDR3 DNA sequence: TGTGCCAGCAGCTTGGGTGGCGCACCCTACGAGCAGTACTTC. Translating gives CASSLGGAPYEQYF. Looking up the rest from reference TRBV5-5 and TRBJ2-7 gives the full variable domain: DAGVTQSPTHLIKTRGQQVTLRCSPISGHKSVSWYQQVLGQGPQFIFQYYEKEERGRGNFPDRFSARQFPNYSSELNVNALLLGDSALYLCASSLGGAPYEQYFGPGTRLTVT.

The genes are TRBV5-1 and TRBJ2-6; D remains ambiguous. Germline V gene sequence: CDR1 SGHRS, CDR2 YFSETQ. Trimming removed 0 bases from V and 0 bases from J, with 7 bases in between. The CDR3 loop spans 16 amino acids. For the CDR3, the DNA is TGCGCCAGCAGCTTGGTAGGTAGCTCTGGGGCCAACGTCCTGACTTTC. Translation: CASSLVGSSGANVLTF.

The chain links TRBV9 to TRBJ2-2; 7 positions agree with TRBD1. This CDR3 has 16 residues. The trim removed 4 bases at V and 5 bases at J, leaving 11 bases unmatched. Germline V gene sequence: CDR1 SGDLS, CDR2 YYNGEE. In DNA form, the CDR3 reads TGTGCCAGCAGCTTAATCGGCGCAGGGGGTACCGGGGAGCTGTTTTTT. This codes for CASSLIGAGGTGELFF.

Note on this clone: The same CDR3 also results from other DNA sequences found in this sample. The chain has TRBV7-9 and TRBJ1-2; D uncertain. Germline-derived CDR1 and CDR2 are SEHNR and FQNEAQ (reference sequence). This CDR3 has 11 amino acids. Trimming cost V 1 base and J 8 bases, with 5 bases left between them. The DNA of the CDR3 is TGTGCCAGCAGCTTAGAAGGGGGCTACACCTTC. Translated: CASSLEGGYTF.